The 5 T cell receptor beta chains reported below all come from one sample, sequenced in a study of blood T cell repertoires in COVID-19. This table comes from immunoSEQ multiplex PCR, and its TCRdb copy is limited to in-frame clones, with some not included. Among 310,000 or so clones, about 90% were seen once, and the ten largest hold roughly 6.7%. Sequenced: peripheral blood. These receptors were collected from a man younger than 30 who had recovered from COVID-19.

The rearrangement links TRBV29-1 to TRBJ2-3; possible D gene TRBD1, 6 bases. The V gene's germline CDR1 is SQVTM and CDR2 ANQGSEA. The CDR3 totals 13 residues. V was cut by 2 bases and J by 2 bases, with 8 bases left in between. CDR3: CSVETGHTDTQYF. CDR3 nucleotides: TGCAGCGTTGAAACGGGACACACAGATACGCAGTATTTT.

This chain joins TRBV4-3 and TRBJ2-7; a weak D match, TRBD2 (6 bases). The V end was cut by 1 base, the J end by 7 bases, with 11 bases between. The CDR3 has 13 residues. Germline V gene sequence: CDR1 LGHNA, CDR2 YSLEER. CDR3 in DNA: TGCGCCAGCAGCCAAGGACAGAGCGGGGAGCAGTACTTC. Its protein product is CASSQGQSGEQYF.

The gene calls are TRBV5-1 and TRBJ2-3; D remains unclear. The CDR3 has 16 residues. Germline V gives CDR1 SGHRS, CDR2 YFSETQ. The ends were cut back, 0 bases at V and 4 bases at J, with 15 bases in the middle. The CDR3: CASSLVTVLPADTQYF. The CDR3 nucleotides are TGCGCCAGCAGCTTGGTAACAGTATTGCCGGCAGATACGCAGTATTTT.

The V gene is TRBV3-1 (or the pseudogene TRBV3-2), the J gene TRBJ2-5; possible D gene TRBD2, 5 bases. The CDR3 has 16 amino acids. Trimming removed 1 base at V and 5 bases at J, with 17 bases between. From germline, CDR1 is LGHDT and CDR2 YNNKEL (reference sequence). Written as DNA, the CDR3 is TGTGCCAGCAGCCAAGGGGTGGGAGATATGAGGGAGACCCAGTACTTC. Translating gives CASSQGVGDMRETQYF.

The V call is TRBV19, the J call TRBJ1-4; 10 nucleotides align to TRBD1. This CDR3 comprises 14 residues. The ends lost 6 bases at V and 6 bases at J; junction bases unmatched: 4. CDR1 and CDR2 from the germline V gene are LNHDA and SQIVND (reference sequence). CDR3 nucleotides: TGTGCCAGTAGGAAGACAGGGGGCGATGAAAAACTGTTTTTT. This sequence encodes CASRKTGGDEKLFF.